The clone carrying this T cell receptor beta chain was counted a single time. Its antigen is currently unknown. This entry comes from a study of blood T cells in healthy people across ages. Study outcomes and limitations: Both naive CD4+ cell counts and diversity were greater in long-lived donors than in aged donors. Unsorted PBMCs blocked a conclusive comparison of naive and antigen-experienced cells.

Sample-barcoded 5' priming and a J-beta primer mix drove a second PCR of roughly 7 to 11 cycles. TCRdb recomputed calls from the 5' RACE reads with MiXCR, one row per CDR3 protein. The repertoire holds around 1,500,000 distinct CDR3 sequences, with 28% as singletons. The V gene's germline CDR1 is SGHRS and CDR2 YFSETQ. Germline trimming cut 6 bases from V and 7 bases from J; bases unmatched to any gene: 7. This CDR3 has 14 amino acids. The source is a woman in her 30s in good health. Sequencing was performed on blood. This rearrangement joins TRBV5-1 to TRBJ1-1; TRBD1 aligns across 12 bases. CDR3 bases: TGCGCCAGCAACATCGGGACAGGGGGCCTTGAAGCTTTCTTT. Translated: CASNIGTGGLEAFF.